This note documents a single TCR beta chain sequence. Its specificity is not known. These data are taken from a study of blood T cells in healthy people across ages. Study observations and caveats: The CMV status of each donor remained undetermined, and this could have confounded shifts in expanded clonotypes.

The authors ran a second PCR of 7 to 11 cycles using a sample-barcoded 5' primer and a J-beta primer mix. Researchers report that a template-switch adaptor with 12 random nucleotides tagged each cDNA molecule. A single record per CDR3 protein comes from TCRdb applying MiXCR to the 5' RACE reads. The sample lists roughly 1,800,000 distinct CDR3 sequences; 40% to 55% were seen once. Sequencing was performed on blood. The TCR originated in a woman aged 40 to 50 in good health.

CDR3 nucleotide sequence: TGCGCCAGCGGACAGGGTGATTCTAACTATGGCTACACCTTC. Amino acids: CASGQGDSNYGYTF. The chain carries TRBV5-1 and TRBJ1-2; 8 bases match TRBD1. CDR3 length: 14 residues. Germline-derived CDR1 and CDR2 are SGHRS and YFSETQ. After removal of 7 bases from V and 0 bases from J, the junction contained 5 bases not matched to a gene. Variable domain in full (rest from reference TRBV5-1 and TRBJ1-2): KAGVTQTPRYLIKTRGQQVTLSCSPISGHRSVSWYQQTPGQGLQFLFEYFSETQRNKGNFPGRFSGRQFSNSRSEMNVSTLELGDSALYLCASGQGDSNYGYTFGSGTRLTVV.